This TCR beta chain derives from a study of human T cells and chemical hapten exposure. Looking at the study overall: Sensitization was performed using 2% DPC on a roughly 2 cm by roughly 2 cm upper inner arm skin site. Chiefly women, the patients showed alopecia areata, totalis or universalis. Small discrepancies in pooled library volume mainly accounted for the varying TCR yields per sample. Doses of diphenylcyclopropenone went to the patients' scalps weekly throughout the roughly 24-week study.

At least ten counts were recorded for this clonotype. The CDR3 extends over 11 amino acids. Per germline, CDR1 MNHEY and CDR2 SVGAGI. The ends were cut back, 5 bases at V and 8 bases at J, with 6 bases in the middle. TCRdb re-derived calls from the RACE reads in MiXCR, one entry per CDR3 protein. Here the sample spans about 400,000 distinct CDR3 sequences, around 6% being singletons. Time point indicated: patch test 2, 6 weeks after DPC sensitization. The treatment: therapeutic diphenylcyclopropenone sensitization with weekly scalp DPC. Sequences were derived from whole blood, sampled in connection with sensitization to the hapten diphenylcyclopropenone (DPC). This TCR came from a woman younger than 35 with alopecia areata. Some clones in this sample may be carry-over from other donors' samples. V is TRBV6-5 and J is TRBJ1-4, with no clear D. CDR3 in amino acids: CASSNSEKLFF. The CDR3 DNA is TGTGCCAGCAGTAATAGCGAAAAACTGTTTTTT.